These 6 T cell receptor beta chains were all obtained from the same sample, sequenced in a study of cytomegalovirus exposure and HLA in healthy donors. The protocol was immunoSEQ multiplex PCR, while the TCRdb copy is restricted to in-frame clones and leaves out a portion. The sample includes some 140,000 clones, roughly nine tenths of them seen just once. The sample taken for sequencing was PBMCs. The receptors shown here come from a man aged 18-30 years in good health and CMV-seronegative.

CDR3 amino acids: CASSPEVGNTIYF. CDR3 nucleotides: TGCGCCAGCAGCCCGGAGGTGGGAAACACCATATATTTT. This chain uses TRBV5-1 with TRBJ1-3, with D unclear. This CDR3 contains 13 residues. The germline gives CDR1 SGHRS, CDR2 YFSETQ. V was clipped by 4 bases and J by 4 bases, with 9 bases between them.

This clone was observed many times. The genes are TRBV6-4 and TRBJ2-1; D may be TRBD2 (7 bases). The V gene's germline CDR1 is MRHNA and CDR2 SNTAGT. CDR3 length equals 13 residues. V was trimmed by 2 bases and J by 8 bases, leaving 10 bases between them. The CDR3 spells CASSDQGRDEQFF. CDR3 nucleotides: TGTGCCAGCAGTGACCAGGGGAGGGATGAGCAGTTCTTC.

V is TRBV7-9 and J is TRBJ2-5; weak D call: TRBD1 (6 bases). Trimming removed 1 base at V and 5 bases at J, with 11 bases between. The CDR3 is 14 residues long. Germline-derived CDR1 and CDR2 are SEHNR and FQNEAQ (reference sequence). This CDR3 is CASSLGTDGETQYF. For the CDR3, the DNA is TGTGCCAGCAGCTTAGGGACAGACGGCGAGACCCAGTACTTC.

This chain joins TRBV7-2 and TRBJ2-1, with 9 bases matching TRBD1. J was trimmed by 5 bases and V by 1 base; bases with no gene match: 3. This CDR3 comprises 15 residues. Germline-derived CDR1 and CDR2 are SGHTA and FQGNSA. CDR3 protein: CASSLEQGAHNEQFF. In DNA, the CDR3 is TGTGCCAGCAGCTTAGAACAGGGGGCCCACAATGAGCAGTTCTTC.

The rearrangement uses TRBV28 and TRBJ1-5; TRBD1 aligns across 9 bases. Germline CDR1 MDHEN, CDR2 SYDVKM. The CDR3 has 15 amino acids. With V trimmed by 4 bases and J by 8 bases, 9 bases remained unmatched. The CDR3 nucleotides are TGTGCCAGCAGTTCGCGACAGGGGGGTGGGAAGCCCCAGCATTTT. Translating gives CASSSRQGGGKPQHF.

The rearrangement links TRBV5-6 to TRBJ2-3; 8 bases fit TRBD2. Germline V lookup: CDR1 SGHDT, CDR2 YYEEEE. Trimming took 0 bases from V and 2 from J; bases not matched to a gene: 8. CDR3 size: 17 residues. The CDR3 bases are TGTGCCAGCAGCTTGGATAGGGGCGGGGGGCACACAGATACGCAGTATTTT. Translation: CASSLDRGGGHTDTQYF.